These 26 T cell receptor beta chains came from one sample sequenced in a study of beta chain features in type 1 diabetes. All of the isolated RNA was reverse transcribed, so expressed TCRB transcripts were sequenced. This table comes from immunoSEQ multiplex PCR, and its TCRdb copy is limited to in-frame clones, with some not included. There are around 160,000 clones in the sample; about 51% occur only once, and under 0.5% lies in the top ten. The sample was Tregs from blood. These receptor sequences come from a man younger than 35 in good health.

There are a few counts of this clone. V usage is TRBV5-1 and J usage is TRBJ2-1; 9 bases match TRBD1. CDR3 length equals 12 residues. CDR1 is SGHRS and CDR2 is YFSETQ in the germline V gene. V gave up 3 bases and J gave up 10 bases; unmatched junction bases: 2. The CDR3: CASSYTGGEQFF. DNA of the CDR3: TGCGCCAGCAGCTACACAGGGGGCGAGCAGTTCTTC.

In DNA, the CDR3 is TGTGCCAGCAGCCAAGGACCCACGGGGGGCGGGCGGGAGCTGTTTTTT. This gives the protein CASSQGPTGGGRELFF. The chain couples TRBV4-2 to TRBJ2-2, with D possibly TRBD2 on 7 matching bases. The germline gives CDR1 LGHNA, CDR2 YNFKEQ. This CDR3 is 16 amino acids long. Trimming removed 1 base at V and 9 bases at J, with 18 bases between.

The chain is built from TRBV25-1 and TRBJ1-1, with D perhaps TRBD1 (6 bases). This CDR3 is 14 amino acids long. Trimming shortened V by 2 bases and J by 0 bases, and 7 bases separated the two germline ends. Germline CDR1 and CDR2: MGHDK and SYGVNS. For the CDR3, the DNA is TGTGCCAGCAGTGAAGGACAGCTGAACACTGAAGCTTTCTTT. Protein: CASSEGQLNTEAFF. The whole variable domain, remainder taken from reference TRBV25-1 and TRBJ1-1, is EADIYQTPRYLVIGTGKKITLECSQTMGHDKMYWYQQDPGMELHLIHYSYGVNSTEKGDLSSESTVSRIRTEHFPLTLESARPSHTSQYLCASSEGQLNTEAFFGQGTRLTVV.

The CDR3 nucleotides are TGTGCCAGCAGTTACTCAAGCGGGTCCAAGGATACGCAGTATTTT. It encodes CASSYSSGSKDTQYF. The chain has TRBV6-5 and TRBJ2-3; D is perhaps TRBD2 (6 bases). CDR1 MNHEY and CDR2 SVGAGI come from the germline V gene. CDR3 length: 15 amino acids. V lost 0 bases and J lost 6, with 13 bases in between.

J is TRBJ1-2 and V is TRBV7-2; D not resolved. V lost 0 bases to trimming and J lost 7 bases, with 15 bases between them. Per germline, CDR1 SGHTA and CDR2 FQGNSA. There are 15 residues in the CDR3. The chain's CDR3 is CASSLAVWENLGYTF. CDR3 DNA sequence: TGTGCCAGCAGCTTAGCTGTGTGGGAGAATCTTGGCTACACCTTC.

This clone was counted only a few times. This chain's CDR3 is CASSYSTRVSGYTF. The CDR3 DNA is TGTGCCAGCAGTTACTCGACCAGGGTATCTGGCTACACCTTC. The rearrangement joins TRBV6-5 to TRBJ1-2; TRBD1 is a possible D gene (5 bases). Germline V gene data show CDR1 as MNHEY and CDR2 as SVGAGI. The length of the CDR3 is 14 residues. V dropped 0 bases and J dropped 7 bases, with 12 bases sitting between them.

The chain recombines TRBV18 with TRBJ2-1; D may be TRBD2 (7 bases). The V and J ends lost 3 bases and 2 bases respectively, with 11 bases between them. The germline CDR1 and CDR2 sequences are KGHSH and LQKENI. The CDR3 runs to 15 residues. The CDR3 spells CASSPGGATYNEQFF. The CDR3 nucleotides read TGTGCCAGCTCACCGGGGGGGGCCACCTACAATGAGCAGTTCTTC.

The chain combines TRBV28 with TRBJ1-2, with TRBD1 matching 11 bases. The germline CDR1 and CDR2 sequences are MDHEN and SYDVKM. V dropped 6 bases and J dropped 4; count of bases not matched to a gene: 7. This CDR3 contains 15 residues. The CDR3 region is CASRPRTGGFYGYTF. CDR3 nucleotide sequence: TGTGCCAGCAGACCTAGGACAGGGGGCTTCTATGGCTACACCTTC.

The chain links TRBV29-1 to TRBJ1-4; 9 bases are shared with TRBD1. The junction had 7 bases not matched to a gene; V was cut back by 4 bases and J by 1 base. This CDR3 contains 16 residues. The germline gives CDR1 SQVTM, CDR2 ANQGSEA. The CDR3 DNA is TGCAGCGTTGGGGACCCGACAGGGGGAACTAATGAAAAACTGTTTTTT. It codes for CSVGDPTGGTNEKLFF.

The CDR3 DNA is TGTGCCAGTAGTATAGTAGCCAGGGGAGGGGAGCAGTTCTTC. Protein sequence: CASSIVARGGEQFF. J is TRBJ2-1 and V is TRBV19, with D possibly being TRBD2 (7 bases). V was cut by 1 base and J by 10 bases, with 14 bases left in between. Germline V CDR1 and CDR2: LNHDA, SQIVND (reference sequence). CDR3 length equals 14 residues.

The V gene is TRBV15, the J gene TRBJ1-4; TRBD1 aligns across 9 bases. In germline, CDR1 is LNHNV, CDR2 YYDKDF (reference sequence). This CDR3 is 15 amino acids long. V lost 0 bases to trimming and J lost 6 bases; unmatched junction nucleotides: 2. CDR3 coding DNA: TGTGCCACCAGCAGAGAGACAGGGGGATATGAAAAACTGTTTTTT. Protein: CATSRETGGYEKLFF. Looking up the rest from reference TRBV15 and TRBJ1-4 gives the full variable domain: DAMVIQNPRYQVTQFGKPVTLSCSQTLNHNVMYWYQQKSSQAPKLLFHYYDKDFNNEADTPDNFQSRRPNTSFCFLDIRSPGLGDTAMYLCATSRETGGYEKLFFGSGTQLSVL.

In its sample, this clone was seen a few times. The chain is built from TRBV7-3 and TRBJ2-3; TRBD2 might be the D (7 bases). The CDR3 is 18 amino acids. Per the germline V gene, CDR1 is SGHTA and CDR2 is FQGTGA. Trimming left V 5 bases short and J 2 bases short, with 23 bases between. The CDR3 reads CASSLGPRGQGATDTQYF. CDR3 sequence (DNA): TGTGCCAGCAGCCTTGGACCGCGGGGGCAGGGTGCCACAGATACGCAGTATTTT.

In this sample, this clone turned up a few times. The chain employs TRBV2 and TRBJ2-7; TRBD2 agrees at 12 bases. This CDR3 has 14 residues. Looked up from germline, CDR1 is SNHLY and CDR2 is FYNNEI. V was clipped by 6 bases and J by 6 bases; unmatched bases: 6. The CDR3 DNA follows: TGTGCCAGCAGCGCTAGCGGGAGGGTACCCGAGCAGTACTTC. Amino acids: CASSASGRVPEQYF.

The rearrangement uses TRBV6-6 and TRBJ2-5; 10 nucleotides line up with TRBD2. Germline CDR1 reads MNHNY; CDR2 reads SVGAGI (reference sequence). The CDR3 loop spans 15 amino acids. V dropped 2 bases and J dropped 2; count of bases not matched to a gene: 2. CDR3 sequence (DNA): TGTGCCAGCAGTTACGTGACTAGCGGGCAAGAGACCCAGTACTTC. This gives the protein CASSYVTSGQETQYF.

This clone was counted between two and nine times. The genes are TRBV7-9 and TRBJ2-5, with TRBD1 identical over 8 bases. The J call may be mistaken, given a closer DNA end match to TRBJ2-7. Germline V gene sequence: CDR1 SEHNR, CDR2 FQNEAQ (reference sequence). CDR3 size: 15 residues. CDR3 loop: CASSLGQGLAYEQYF. The CDR3 DNA follows: TGTGCCAGCAGCCTCGGACAGGGTCTGGCCTACGAGCAGTACTTC.

J is TRBJ2-1 and V is TRBV7-2, with 9 bases matching TRBD2. This CDR3 comprises 15 residues. V was clipped by 1 base and J by 8 bases; unmatched bases: 6. Germline CDR1 SGHTA, CDR2 FQGNSA. In DNA, the CDR3 is TGTGCCAGCAGCTTAGTTGCGGGGGGGCCCTATGAGCAGTTCTTC. Protein product: CASSLVAGGPYEQFF.

The chain couples TRBV5-1 to TRBJ1-2, with TRBD1 matching 10 bases. The CDR3 has 14 amino acids. Germline CDR1 is SGHRS and CDR2 is YFSETQ. The ends lost 4 bases at V and 8 bases at J; junction bases unmatched: 8. The CDR3 loop reads CASSALGTGEGYTF. In DNA, the CDR3 is TGCGCCAGCAGCGCCCTCGGGACAGGGGAAGGCTACACCTTC.

This clone was seen only once. The chain employs TRBV5-6 and TRBJ2-7; perhaps TRBD1 as D (6 bases). Trimming removed 2 bases at V and 2 bases at J, with 8 bases between. The germline V gene encodes CDR1 SGHDT and CDR2 YYEEEE. This CDR3 has 13 amino acids. The CDR3 DNA sequence: TGTGCCAGCAGCTTCGGACAGACCTACGAGCAGTACTTC. Translating it yields CASSFGQTYEQYF.

The CDR3 region is CASRPPTGEGYTF. The CDR3 DNA sequence: TGTGCCAGCAGACCGCCGACAGGGGAAGGCTACACCTTC. The rearrangement links TRBV28 to TRBJ1-2; 8 nucleotides agree with TRBD1. This CDR3 is built from 13 residues. Germline CDR1 reads MDHEN; CDR2 reads SYDVKM. The J segment lost 8 bases and the V segment lost 6 bases, leaving 8 bases of the junction unmatched.

This clone was seen only once. V and J are TRBV10-3 and TRBJ2-7, with 8 bases that match TRBD2. J gave up 5 bases and V 10 bases, and 10 bases lay outside the gene matches. This CDR3 comprises 13 residues. CDR1 ENHRY and CDR2 SYGVKD come from the germline V gene. This CDR3 is CATGGGSVNEQYF. CDR3 nucleotide sequence: TGTGCCACGGGCGGGGGGTCGGTCAACGAGCAGTACTTC.

This clone has a single count. The chain links TRBV6-6 to TRBJ2-1, with D uncertain. Germline values: CDR1 MNHNY, CDR2 SVGAGI (reference sequence). Trimming took off 0 bases at V and 12 bases at J, with 9 bases between the two ends. The CDR3 loop spans 12 amino acids. The CDR3 here is CASSYSASAQFF. The CDR3 nucleotides are TGTGCCAGCAGTTACTCGGCCAGCGCGCAGTTCTTC.

The V gene is TRBV2, the J gene TRBJ1-6, with D possibly matching TRBD1 (6 bases). This CDR3 spans 18 amino acids. Looked up from germline, CDR1 is SNHLY and CDR2 is FYNNEI. V was shortened by 5 bases and J by 4 bases, with 21 bases between the two germline ends. The chain's CDR3 is CASSHLQGRGTYNSPLHF. The CDR3 DNA reads as TGTGCCAGCAGTCACCTCCAGGGGAGGGGCACGTATAATTCACCCCTCCACTTT.

The chain links TRBV7-9 to TRBJ2-7; a weak D match, TRBD2 (7 bases). Germline V gene sequence: CDR1 SEHNR, CDR2 FQNEAQ (reference sequence). V was pared by 2 bases and J by 5 bases, with 16 bases between. This CDR3 has 15 residues. CDR3 loop: CASSLLGPGGDEQYF. The CDR3 region has the DNA TGTGCCAGCAGCTTATTGGGTCCGGGGGGCGACGAGCAGTACTTC.

V usage is TRBV10-3 and J usage is TRBJ2-7; 7 positions match TRBD2. Trimming cost V 7 bases and J 3 bases; bases outside gene matches: 6. CDR1 ENHRY and CDR2 SYGVKD come from the germline V gene. This CDR3 contains 13 residues. CDR3: CAIKPLADYEQYF. The CDR3 DNA is TGTGCCATCAAGCCTCTAGCGGACTACGAGCAGTACTTC.

This clone was seen a handful of times. The rearrangement uses TRBV28 and TRBJ1-2; 7 bases fit TRBD1. The J segment lost 7 bases and the V segment lost 5 bases, leaving 10 bases of the junction unmatched. CDR1 and CDR2 from the germline V gene are MDHEN and SYDVKM. The CDR3 extends over 14 amino acids. CDR3 DNA sequence: TGTGCCAGCAGTCAATCGGGCAACAGGGGTGGCTACACCTTC. It specifies CASSQSGNRGGYTF.

A few counts support this clone. The CDR3 DNA follows: TGTGCCAGCAGCCGGGACAGGGGGCGTTGGGACGAGCAGTACTTC. Translated, it gives CASSRDRGRWDEQYF. V and J are TRBV7-2 and TRBJ2-7, with 12 bases fitting TRBD1. The CDR3 loop spans 15 amino acids. Looked up from germline, CDR1 is SGHTA and CDR2 is FQGNSA. Trimming at V came to 5 bases and at J to 5 bases, leaving 7 bases not matched to a gene.